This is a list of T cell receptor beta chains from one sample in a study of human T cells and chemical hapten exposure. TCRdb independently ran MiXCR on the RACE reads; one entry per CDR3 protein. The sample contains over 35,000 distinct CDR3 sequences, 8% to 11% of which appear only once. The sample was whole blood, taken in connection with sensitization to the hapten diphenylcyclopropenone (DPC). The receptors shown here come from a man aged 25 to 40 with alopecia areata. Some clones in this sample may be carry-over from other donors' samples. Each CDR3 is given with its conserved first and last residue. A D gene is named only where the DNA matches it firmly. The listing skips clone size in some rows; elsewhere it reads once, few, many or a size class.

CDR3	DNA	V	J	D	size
CASSRNRGEKLFF	TGTGCCAGCAGCCGGAACAGGGGCGAAAAACTGTTTTTT	TRBV7-3	TRBJ1-4	TRBD1	many
CASSPRGGGLFF	TGTGCCAGCTCACCACGTGGAGGGGGACTGTTTTTT	TRBV18	TRBJ1-4	-	-
CASSDLRDSNTGTSGIASTDTQYF	TGTGCCAGCAGTGACCTCCGGGACAGTAATACCGGGACTAGTGGCATAGCTAGCACAGATACGCAGTATTTT	TRBV6-4	TRBJ2-3	-	many
CASSETVERGEKLFF	TGTGCCAGCAGCGAGACAGTTGAGAGGGGTGAAAAACTGTTTTTT	TRBV7-9	TRBJ1-4	-	many
CASSQDSLGKGLQYF	TGCGCCAGCAGCCAAGATTCCCTGGGAAAGGGATTGCAGTACTTC	TRBV4-1	TRBJ2-7	-	many
CSVEDGTEAFF	TGCAGCGTTGAAGACGGCACTGAAGCTTTCTTT	TRBV29-1	TRBJ1-1	-	-
CASSLGASGGAYNEQFF	TGTGCCAGCAGCTTAGGAGCTAGCGGGGGGGCGTACAATGAGCAGTTCTTC	TRBV11-2	TRBJ2-1	TRBD2	few
CASSLQTGAAYEQYF	TGTGCCAGCAGCCTTCAGACAGGGGCGGCCTACGAGCAGTACTTC	TRBV14	TRBJ2-7	TRBD1	many
CASSQADRGPNTEAFF	TGCGCCAGCAGCCAAGCAGACAGGGGGCCGAACACTGAAGCTTTCTTT	TRBV4-1	TRBJ1-1	TRBD1	many
CASSWDLQETQYF	TGCGCCAGCTCCTGGGATCTTCAAGAGACCCAGTACTTC	TRBV5-1	TRBJ2-5	-	-
CASSLGAGEQFF	TGTGCCAGCAGTTTAGGGGCTGGTGAGCAGTTCTTC	TRBV12-3/TRBV12-4	TRBJ2-1	-	many
CASSLALSSSGSPDTQYF	TGTGCCAGCAGCTTAGCGCTCTCGTCTAGCGGGAGCCCAGATACGCAGTATTTT	TRBV7-8	TRBJ2-3	TRBD2	-
CSARGTQSSYEQYF	TGCAGTGCTAGAGGGACACAGAGCTCCTACGAGCAGTACTTC	TRBV20-1	TRBJ2-7	-	many
CASSASLAGAYNEQFF	TGTGCCAGCAGCGCATCACTAGCGGGAGCCTACAATGAGCAGTTCTTC	TRBV7-6	TRBJ2-1	TRBD2	few
CASSPDGMSTEAFF	TGTGCCAGCAGTCCGGACGGGATGAGCACTGAAGCTTTCTTT	TRBV28	TRBJ1-1	-	-
CSVGDTGELFF	TGCAGCGTTGGAGACACCGGGGAGCTGTTTTTT	TRBV29-1	TRBJ2-2	-	few
CSARDSSPGRVAKNIQYF	TGCAGTGCTAGAGATTCATCCCCGGGCAGGGTGGCCAAAAACATTCAGTACTTC	TRBV20-1	TRBJ2-4	-	many
CASSETRFNEQFF	TGCGCCAGCAGTGAAACTAGGTTTAATGAGCAGTTCTTC	TRBV10-1	TRBJ2-1	-	many
CSGGPGHLNTEAFF	TGCAGCGGTGGACCGGGACACCTGAACACTGAAGCTTTCTTT	TRBV29-1	TRBJ1-1	-	-
CASSLRSGQTYNEQFF	TGTGCCAGCAGTTTAAGAAGCGGGCAAACGTACAATGAGCAGTTCTTC	TRBV6-1	TRBJ2-1	-	many
CASVATNTEAFF	TGTGCCAGCGTCGCAACCAACACTGAAGCTTTCTTT	TRBV6-6	TRBJ1-1	-	many
CASSLVGGLAPNTEAFF	TGCGCCAGCAGCTTGGTAGGGGGGCTAGCCCCGAACACTGAAGCTTTCTTT	TRBV5-1	TRBJ1-1	-	many
CASRRFAGELFF	TGTGCCAGCCGGCGGTTTGCCGGGGAGCTGTTTTTT	TRBV12-3/TRBV12-4	TRBJ2-2	-	many
CASSLNSGANNEQFF	TGTGCCAGCAGCCTCAATAGCGGGGCCAACAATGAGCAGTTCTTC	TRBV9	TRBJ2-1	TRBD2	-
CASSLRSGDFSYNEQFF	TGTGCCAGCAGCCTAAGGTCAGGGGATTTCTCCTACAATGAGCAGTTCTTC	TRBV11-2	TRBJ2-1	-	-
CASSRDSGSPLHF	TGTGCCAGCAGCCGGGACAGTGGGTCGCCCCTCCACTTT	TRBV6-6	TRBJ1-6	TRBD1	many
CASSPMRTGNLKRGVNTEAFF	TGTGCCAGCTCACCAATGAGGACAGGGAATCTCAAGAGGGGAGTGAACACTGAAGCTTTCTTT	TRBV18	TRBJ1-1	TRBD1	few
CSAKKDTEAFF	TGCAGTGCAAAGAAGGACACTGAAGCTTTCTTT	TRBV20-1	TRBJ1-1	-	many
CATSDPETLNTDTQYF	TGTGCCACCAGTGACCCAGAGACACTTAACACAGATACGCAGTATTTT	TRBV24-1	TRBJ2-3	-	-
CASSSEGLAGFEQFF	TGCGCCAGCAGCTCGGAGGGACTAGCGGGGTTTGAGCAGTTCTTC	TRBV5-1	TRBJ2-1	TRBD2	-
CASSLISGAGETQYF	TGTGCCAGCAGTTTAATCTCAGGGGCTGGGGAGACCCAGTACTTC	TRBV27	TRBJ2-5	-	once
CASSQDQAGGLYNEQFF	TGTGCCAGCAGCCAAGACCAAGCGGGAGGGCTTTACAATGAGCAGTTCTTC	TRBV4-2	TRBJ2-1	TRBD2	few
CASSRQGAEAFF	TGTGCCAGCAGCCGACAGGGGGCTGAAGCTTTCTTT	TRBV7-9	TRBJ1-1	TRBD1	few
CASSYLSSGQETQYF	TGCGCCAGCAGCTATTTGTCCAGCGGCCAAGAGACCCAGTACTTC	TRBV5-1	TRBJ2-5	-	-
CASTSPGTSGFTDTQYF	TGTGCCAGCACCTCCCCGGGGACTAGCGGGTTTACAGATACGCAGTATTTT	TRBV12-3/TRBV12-4	TRBJ2-3	TRBD2	many
CASSQKLSGTYEQFF	TGTGCCAGCAGCCAAAAACTGAGCGGTACCTATGAGCAGTTCTTC	TRBV7-6	TRBJ2-1	-	many
CASSQGQLARANQPQHF	TGTGCCAGCAGCCAAGGGCAACTTGCTCGAGCCAATCAGCCCCAGCATTTT	TRBV3-1	TRBJ1-5	-	many
CASSKTGVGEAFF	TGTGCCAGCAGCAAAACAGGGGTGGGTGAAGCTTTCTTT	TRBV6-2/TRBV6-3	TRBJ1-1	TRBD1	many
CASSQDRPGRVRDTEAFF	TGCGCCAGCAGCCAAGATCGTCCAGGGAGGGTTAGAGACACTGAAGCTTTCTTT	TRBV4-1	TRBJ1-1	-	few
CSVEDSSVGTGVLEVRDTQYF	TGCAGCGTTGAAGATAGCTCGGTTGGGACAGGGGTTCTGGAGGTTCGCGATACGCAGTATTTT	TRBV29-1	TRBJ2-3	TRBD1	many
CSVSSGPQETQYF	TGCAGCGTTAGTTCAGGTCCTCAAGAGACCCAGTACTTC	TRBV29-1	TRBJ2-5	-	-
CASSLKTGLGYTF	TGTGCCAGCAGCTTAAAGACAGGCCTGGGCTACACCTTC	TRBV11-2	TRBJ1-2	-	many
CASSLRDGALHF	TGCGCCAGCAGCTTGAGAGATGGGGCCCTCCACTTT	TRBV5-1	TRBJ1-6	-	-